This TCR beta chain was recorded in a study of CD8+ T cells in alopecia areata. General study findings and limits: Higher clonality and more expanded CD8+ clones appeared in lesional than normal scalp. Mice gave a clearer picture of TCR sharing than patients did, possibly for HLA-related reasons. Scalp clonality and expanded CD8+ clones among the top 100 were significantly decreased by tofacitinib.

The treatment was: oral pan-JAK inhibitor, 5-10 mg twice daily. cDNA serving as the sequencing template came from extracted, reverse transcribed RNA. Assay used: immunoSEQ multiplex PCR; TCRdb lists only in-frame clones, some missing. The data show roughly 200,000 clones, with around two fifths seen just once and 0.48% held by the top ten. A word on this clone: The antigen is undetermined.

The CDR3 sequence is 17 residues long. Trimming removed 8 bases from V and 3 bases from J; junction bases left unmatched: 18. CDR1 is GTSNPN, CDR2 SVGIG, per germline (reference sequence). J is TRBJ2-7 and V is TRBV30; TRBD2 agrees at 11 bases. The clonotype originates from a human donor with alopecia areata. The material sequenced was CD4+ T cells sorted from blood, taken between weeks 30 and 35, from a patient treated with tofacitinib. CDR3 residues: CAGGKPNPGLADYEQYF. CDR3 bases: TGTGCCGGGGGGAAGCCTAATCCGGGACTAGCGGACTACGAGCAGTACTTC.